Below are 13 T cell receptor beta chains sequenced from a single sample in a study of blood T cell repertoires in COVID-19. Assay: immunoSEQ multiplex PCR; the TCRdb copy retains only in-frame clones and omits some. The sample has a few hundred thousand clones, 80% to 90% seen once. Sample: peripheral blood. Source of these receptors: a woman aged 45-59 years who had recovered from COVID-19.

This clone occurred a few times. This chain connects TRBV19 to TRBJ1-3; possible D gene TRBD1, 6 bases. This CDR3 spans 15 amino acids. V was clipped by 6 bases and J by 8 bases, with 20 bases between them. Germline-derived CDR1 and CDR2 are LNHDA and SQIVND (reference sequence). The CDR3 loop reads CASRTTGTWRDTIYF. CDR3 in DNA: TGTGCCAGTAGAACAACAGGGACCTGGCGGGACACCATATATTTT.

This rearrangement joins TRBV15 to TRBJ2-7, with TRBD2 identical over 8 bases. V gave up 1 base and J gave up 5 bases; unmatched junction bases: 4. The CDR3 is made up of 14 amino acids. Germline V gene data show CDR1 as LNHNV and CDR2 as YYDKDF (reference sequence). CDR3 sequence reads: CATSRGSSGNEQYF. The CDR3 nucleotides read TGTGCCACCAGCAGAGGTAGTAGCGGGAACGAGCAGTACTTC.

The chain carries TRBV2 and TRBJ2-2; TRBD2 matches at 14 bases. Germline CDR1 reads SNHLY; CDR2 reads FYNNEI. The CDR3 has 17 residues. V dropped 7 bases and J dropped 5; count of bases not matched to a gene: 9. In DNA form, the CDR3 reads TGTGCCAGCAAGCGACTAGCGGGGGGGCGGTATACCGGGGAGCTGTTTTTT. It yields the protein CASKRLAGGRYTGELFF.

Written as DNA, the CDR3 is TGTGCCAGCAGCCGTGACTCCTATGGCTACACCTTC. Residues: CASSRDSYGYTF. The V gene is TRBV5-4, the J gene TRBJ1-2; no firm D call. This CDR3 is built from 12 residues. V lost 4 bases to trimming and J lost 4 bases, with 8 bases between them. The germline V gene encodes CDR1 SGHNT and CDR2 YYREEE (reference sequence).

In this sample, this clone turned up once. The V call is TRBV11-2, the J call TRBJ2-7; D may be TRBD1 (6 bases). The CDR3 is made up of 16 amino acids. The V gene lost 5 bases and the J gene lost 0 bases, with 17 bases spanning the gap. Germline V gives CDR1 SGHAT, CDR2 FQNNGV. Here the CDR3 DNA reads TGTGCCAGCAGCCCTCAGGGGACCTCATACTCCTACGAGCAGTACTTC. Its translation: CASSPQGTSYSYEQYF. Complete variable domain (other parts from reference TRBV11-2 and TRBJ2-7): EAGVAQSPRYKIIEKRQSVAFWCNPISGHATLYWYQQILGQGPKLLIQFQNNGVVDDSQLPKDRFSAERLKGVDSTLKIQPAKLEDSAVYLCASSPQGTSYSYEQYFGPGTRLTVT.

The rearrangement links TRBV4-3 to TRBJ1-5, with 7 bases fitting TRBD1. From germline, CDR1 is LGHNA and CDR2 YSLEER. This CDR3 contains 15 residues. Trimming cost V 0 bases and J 7 bases; bases outside gene matches: 6. The CDR3 here is CASSQDRGQGQPQHF. In DNA, the CDR3 is TGCGCCAGCAGCCAAGATAGGGGGCAGGGGCAGCCCCAGCATTTT.

The rearrangement joins TRBV4-2 to TRBJ2-2; D possibly corresponds to TRBD2 (5 bases). V was pared by 3 bases and J by 4 bases, with 9 bases between. This CDR3 contains 14 residues. Germline values: CDR1 LGHNA, CDR2 YNFKEQ. CDR3 sequence: CASSHPRGTGELFF. The CDR3 bases are TGTGCCAGCAGCCACCCTCGGGGCACCGGGGAGCTGTTTTTT.

V usage is TRBV24-1 and J usage is TRBJ2-7, with 8 bases identical to TRBD2. The V segment lost 7 bases and the J segment 3 bases; nucleotides outside the gene matches: 4. Germline V lookup: CDR1 KGHDR, CDR2 SFDVKD. The CDR3 is 13 residues long. In nucleotides, the CDR3 is TGTGCCACCAGCGGCGCGGGGGGCTACGAGCAGTACTTC. Its protein is CATSGAGGYEQYF.

The rearrangement joins TRBV4-1 to TRBJ2-5; the D is unclear. Germline CDR1 and CDR2: MGHRA and YSYEKL. V was cut by 5 bases and J by 7 bases, with 11 bases left in between. This CDR3 comprises 12 residues. CDR3 in DNA: TGCGCCAGCAGCTCAAGATCAGGGACCCAGTACTTC. Amino acids: CASSSRSGTQYF.

This chain connects TRBV7-9 to TRBJ2-1; 8 nucleotides line up with TRBD2. CDR1 is SEHNR, CDR2 FQNEAQ, per germline (reference sequence). V shed 7 bases, J shed 3 bases, and the junction held 11 bases outside the gene matches. This CDR3 comprises 16 residues. DNA of the CDR3: TGTGCCAGCACCAATTCCCAGCGGGAGTTCTACAATGAGCAGTTCTTC. Amino acids: CASTNSQREFYNEQFF.

The CDR3 bases are TGTGCCTGGAGACCACAGAGCTATGGCTACACCTTC. Amino acid sequence: CAWRPQSYGYTF. V gene TRBV30 combines with J gene TRBJ1-2; no clear D gene. The germline CDR1 and CDR2 sequences are GTSNPN and SVGIG (reference sequence). The CDR3 spans 12 residues. V dropped 3 bases and J dropped 4 bases, with 9 bases sitting between them. Together with reference TRBV30 and TRBJ1-2, the CDR3 gives the full variable domain: SQTIHQWPATLVQPVGSPLSLECTVEGTSNPNLYWYRQAAGRGLQLLFYSVGIGQISSEVPQNLSASRPQDRQFILSSKKLLLSDSGFYLCAWRPQSYGYTFGSGTRLTVV.

The chain couples TRBV11-2 to TRBJ2-3; no clear D gene. The CDR3 totals 15 residues. Between the trimmed V and J ends, which lost 0 bases and 3 bases, there was a span of 10 bases. The germline CDR1 and CDR2 sequences are SGHAT and FQNNGV. This chain's CDR3 is CASSLEGLPTDTQYF. In DNA, the CDR3 is TGTGCCAGCAGCTTAGAGGGCTTGCCGACAGATACGCAGTATTTT.

This clone was detected a few times. This chain links TRBV27 with TRBJ2-5; TRBD2 aligns across 7 bases. With V trimmed by 5 bases and J by 4 bases, 10 bases remained unmatched. Germline lookup yields CDR1 MNHEY and CDR2 SMNVEV (reference sequence). CDR3 length: 15 amino acids. In DNA, the CDR3 is TGTGCCAGCAGTCCCCGGGACTTAGCGGGAGAGACCCAGTACTTC. This translates into CASSPRDLAGETQYF.